This TCR beta chain derives from a study of blood T cell repertoires in COVID-19. Turning to the study itself: The United States, Italy and Spain provided the acute and convalescent COVID-19 samples. Sources were T cells, B-cell-depleted T cells, or PBMCs; the material itself was cDNA or gDNA.

CDR1 LGHDT and CDR2 YNNKEL come from the germline V gene (reference sequence). V was pared by 4 bases and J by 7 bases, with 2 bases of the junction left unmatched. CDR3 length equals 14 residues. Recruited during active infection, patients (from Seattle) were subsequently followed longitudinally. The repertoire was sequenced with immunoSEQ multiplex PCR; TCRdb's copy has only in-frame clones and lacks some. The sample has roughly 230,000 clones; around 84% are singletons. The TCR was taken from a woman aged 80 or over with COVID-19, enrolled during active disease. The chain links TRBV3-1 (or the pseudogene TRBV3-2) to TRBJ2-1; 12 bases are a match to TRBD2. Material for sequencing was peripheral blood. The CDR3 sequence: CASSLTSGGNEQFF. The CDR3 DNA follows: TGTGCCAGCAGCCTTACTAGCGGGGGGAATGAGCAGTTCTTC.